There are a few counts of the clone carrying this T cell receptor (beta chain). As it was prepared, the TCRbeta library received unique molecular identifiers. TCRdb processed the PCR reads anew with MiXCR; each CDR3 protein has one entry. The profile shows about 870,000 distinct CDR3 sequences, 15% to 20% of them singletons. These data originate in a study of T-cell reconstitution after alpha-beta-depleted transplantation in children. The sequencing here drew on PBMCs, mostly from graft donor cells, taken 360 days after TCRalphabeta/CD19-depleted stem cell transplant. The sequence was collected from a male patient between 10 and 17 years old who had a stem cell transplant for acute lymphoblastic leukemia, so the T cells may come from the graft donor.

The chain's CDR3 is CASSLPSGDIIWSYEQYF. The CDR3, as DNA: TGTGCCAGCAGCTTACCCTCTGGGGACATCATTTGGTCCTACGAGCAGTACTTC. The chain joins TRBV11-1 to TRBJ2-7; D is possibly TRBD1 (6 bases). The ends were cut back, 2 bases at V and 1 base at J, with 21 bases in the middle. CDR1 is SGHAT and CDR2 is FQDESV in the germline V gene (reference sequence). This CDR3 contains 18 residues.